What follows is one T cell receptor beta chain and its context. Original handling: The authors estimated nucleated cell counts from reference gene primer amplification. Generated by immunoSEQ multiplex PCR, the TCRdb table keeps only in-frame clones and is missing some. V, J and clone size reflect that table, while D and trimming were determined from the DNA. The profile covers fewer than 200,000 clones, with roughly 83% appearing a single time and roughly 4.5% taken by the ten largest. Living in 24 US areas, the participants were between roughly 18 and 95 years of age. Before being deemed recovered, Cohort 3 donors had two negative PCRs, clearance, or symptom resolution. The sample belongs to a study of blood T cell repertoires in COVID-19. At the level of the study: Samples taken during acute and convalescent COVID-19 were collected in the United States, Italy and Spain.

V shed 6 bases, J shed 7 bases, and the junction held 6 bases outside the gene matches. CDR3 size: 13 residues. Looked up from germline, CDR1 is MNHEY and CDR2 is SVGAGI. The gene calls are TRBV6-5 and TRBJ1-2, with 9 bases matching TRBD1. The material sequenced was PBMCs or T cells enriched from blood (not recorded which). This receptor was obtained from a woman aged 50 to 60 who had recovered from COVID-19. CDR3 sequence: CASRRDRESGYTF. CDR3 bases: TGTGCCAGCAGAAGGGACAGGGAAAGTGGCTACACCTTC.